Listed below are T cell receptor beta chains from one sample, sequenced in a study of regulatory T cells in long-lasting Graves disease. In TCRdb, the multiplex PCR reads were re-called with MiXCR into one record per CDR3 protein. The sample has roughly 320,000 distinct CDR3 sequences; around 15% are singletons. These data are also associated with another study on T cells in Graves' hyperthyroidism and ophthalmopathy.

Sequenced material: peripheral blood mononuclear cells (PBMCs), taken at new diagnosis, from a patient treated with antithyroid drugs. These receptors came from a man aged 35-49 years with Graves disease. The CDR3 runs from the conserved cysteine through the conserved F or W. A D gene is named only where the DNA matches it firmly. Clone sizes are given selectively: once, few, many, or a class where the clone is expanded.

CDR3 length,D gene,clone size,J gene,V gene,CDR3 protein,CDR3 DNA
16,-,many,TRBJ2-7,TRBV7-2,CASSLREGGRTYEQYF,TGTGCCAGCAGCTTGAGAGAAGGGGGGCGGACCTACGAGCAGTACTTC
14,TRBD1,-,TRBJ2-5,TRBV12-3/TRBV12-4,CASSLRGGEETQYF,TGTGCCAGCAGTTTAAGAGGGGGCGAGGAGACCCAGTACTTC
14,-,-,TRBJ1-2,TRBV9,CASSVDGQSYGYTF,TGTGCCAGCAGCGTAGACGGCCAGTCCTATGGCTACACCTTC
15,TRBD1,many,TRBJ2-3,TRBV7-2,CASSRTGTATRTQYF,TGTGCCAGCAGCCGTACCGGGACAGCCACCCGTACGCAGTATTTT
13,TRBD2,many,TRBJ2-7,TRBV10-3,CATASGQSYEQYF,TGTGCCACCGCTAGCGGACAATCCTACGAGCAGTACTTC
12,TRBD1,many,TRBJ1-1,TRBV29-1,CSTDRHNTEAFF,TGCAGCACGGACAGGCATAACACTGAAGCTTTCTTT
13,TRBD1,few,TRBJ2-7,TRBV4-2,CASRGTGGGEQYF,TGTGCCAGCAGGGGGACAGGGGGCGGCGAGCAGTACTTC
16,TRBD2,-,TRBJ2-1,TRBV2,CASSDDWGTSGMPQFF,TGTGCCAGCAGTGACGATTGGGGGACTAGCGGGATGCCGCAGTTCTTC
14,-,few,TRBJ2-3,TRBV5-1,CASIQGGSTDTQYF,TGCGCCAGCATCCAGGGGGGTAGCACAGATACGCAGTATTTT
13,-,-,TRBJ2-2,TRBV20-1,CSARSSNTGELFF,TGCAGTGCTAGATCCAGTAACACCGGGGAGCTGTTTTTT
14,TRBD1,many,TRBJ1-1,TRBV28,CASSSWDRVTEAFF,TGTGCCAGCAGTTCGTGGGACAGGGTCACTGAAGCTTTCTTT
15,-,many,TRBJ2-1,TRBV28,CASSVTGPTYNEQFF,TGTGCCAGCAGCGTCACAGGACCCACCTACAATGAGCAGTTCTTC
15,TRBD1,many,TRBJ1-1,TRBV4-1,CASSRQGARNTEAFF,TGCGCCAGCAGCCGACAGGGGGCTAGGAACACTGAAGCTTTCTTT
16,TRBD1,-,TRBJ2-5,TRBV5-1,CASSLFGQGSQETQYF,TGCGCCAGCAGCTTATTTGGACAGGGGAGCCAGGAGACCCAGTACTTC
17,-,-,TRBJ2-1,TRBV11-2,CASSWGRAMSSWNEQFF,TGTGCCAGCAGCTGGGGACGGGCTATGAGTAGTTGGAATGAGCAGTTCTTC
12,-,few,TRBJ2-2,TRBV7-9,CAGARETGELFF,TGTGCCGGGGCCCGGGAGACCGGGGAGCTGTTTTTT
19,-,many,TRBJ1-1,TRBV2,CASSEVQTAYPDKRSEAFF,TGTGCCAGCAGTGAAGTCCAAACGGCCTATCCGGACAAGAGATCTGAAGCTTTCTTT
13,-,-,TRBJ1-6,TRBV9,CASSGAANSPLHF,TGTGCCAGCAGCGGAGCGGCGAATTCACCCCTCCACTTT
15,TRBD2,many,TRBJ2-3,TRBV20-1,CSATPGGDLDYTQYF,TGCAGTGCAACCCCCGGGGGGGACCTCGACTATACGCAGTATTTT
15,TRBD2,-,TRBJ2-4,TRBV20-1,CSASLRGRAQNIQYF,TGCAGTGCTAGCTTGAGAGGGAGGGCCCAAAACATTCAGTACTTC
14,-,once,TRBJ1-3,TRBV20-1,CSARGPFSGDTIYF,TGCAGTGCTAGGGGACCGTTCTCTGGAGACACCATATATTTT
14,TRBD1,many,TRBJ2-5,TRBV2,CASGRDRAQETQYF,TGTGCCAGCGGAAGAGACAGGGCTCAAGAGACCCAGTACTTC
11,-,many,TRBJ2-7,TRBV12-3/TRBV12-4,CASSLRGEQYF,TGTGCCAGCAGTTTACGGGGTGAGCAGTACTTC
12,TRBD1,many,TRBJ1-1,TRBV28,CATGTGDTEAFF,TGTGCGACTGGGACAGGGGACACAGAAGCTTTCTTT
16,TRBD2,many,TRBJ2-1,TRBV12-3/TRBV12-4,CASSLLAGGYYNEQFF,TGTGCCAGCAGTCTGTTAGCGGGGGGCTACTACAATGAGCAGTTCTTC
15,TRBD1,-,TRBJ1-1,TRBV10-1,CASSQQGAGDTEAFF,TGCGCCAGCAGTCAACAGGGGGCCGGGGACACTGAAGCTTTCTTT
16,TRBD1,-,TRBJ1-5,TRBV19,CASSPIRTGKSQPQHF,TGTGCCAGTAGCCCAATCCGGACAGGGAAAAGTCAGCCCCAGCATTTT
14,-,-,TRBJ2-2,TRBV6-2/TRBV6-3,CASSIQGANGELFF,TGTGCCAGCAGTATCCAGGGAGCGAACGGGGAGCTGTTTTTT
13,-,many,TRBJ2-3,TRBV7-3,CASSPTATDTQYF,TGTGCCAGCAGCCCTACAGCGACAGATACGCAGTATTTT
12,-,many,TRBJ1-5,TRBV29-1,CSVQVPNQPQHF,TGCAGCGTACAGGTTCCCAATCAGCCCCAGCATTTT
15,TRBD2,many,TRBJ2-3,TRBV28,CASSLLGLVTDTQYF,TGTGCCAGCAGCTTATTGGGACTAGTCACAGATACGCAGTATTTT
15,-,-,TRBJ2-4,TRBV5-1,CVSSLVQGGKNIQYF,TGCGTCAGCAGCTTGGTTCAGGGAGGCAAAAACATTCAGTACTTC
18,TRBD2,-,TRBJ2-7,TRBV6-2/TRBV6-3,CASSFLGSSGGRPYEQYF,TGTGCCAGCAGTTTCCTCGGAAGTAGCGGGGGACGACCCTACGAGCAGTACTTC
15,TRBD1,-,TRBJ2-1,TRBV6-2/TRBV6-3,CASSYSGTDYNEQFF,TGTGCCAGCAGTTACTCGGGGACAGACTACAATGAGCAGTTCTTC
15,TRBD2,many,TRBJ2-1,TRBV20-1,CSARTLAGILDEQFF,TGCAGTGCTAGAACGCTAGCGGGGATTTTGGATGAGCAGTTCTTC
15,TRBD1,many,TRBJ1-2,TRBV9,CASSEQGRTPYGYTF,TGTGCCAGCAGTGAACAGGGGAGGACTCCGTATGGCTACACCTTC
13,TRBD1,many,TRBJ2-5,TRBV9,CASSVDRGETQYF,TGTGCCAGCAGCGTAGACAGGGGGGAAACCCAGTACTTC
14,-,few,TRBJ1-1,TRBV3-1,CASSQDGQNTEAFF,TGTGCCAGCAGCCAAGATGGGCAGAACACTGAAGCTTTCTTT
16,-,-,TRBJ2-6,TRBV10-3,CAIGQTPMSGANVLTF,TGTGCCATCGGACAGACTCCCATGTCTGGGGCCAACGTCCTGACTTTC
15,-,many,TRBJ2-1,TRBV30,CAWSARKSSYNEQFF,TGTGCCTGGAGTGCAAGAAAGAGCTCCTACAATGAGCAGTTCTTC
19,TRBD1,many,TRBJ2-5,TRBV7-8,CASSSAGGFATSTTETQYF,TGTGCCAGCAGCTCCGCAGGGGGCTTCGCGACATCGACGACAGAGACCCAGTACTTC
14,TRBD2,-,TRBJ2-3,TRBV9,CASSVGAGGRAQYF,TGTGCCAGCAGCGTAGGAGCGGGGGGGCGTGCGCAGTATTTT
14,TRBD1,many,TRBJ2-7,TRBV27,CASSLLDRVWEQYF,TGTGCCAGCAGTTTACTGGACAGGGTGTGGGAGCAGTACTTC
14,TRBD1,few,TRBJ2-3,TRBV4-2,CASSLGAGGDTQYF,TGTGCCAGCAGCCTGGGGGCAGGGGGAGATACGCAGTATTTT
13,-,-,TRBJ1-5,TRBV20-1,CSAREGRGQPQHF,TGCAGTGCTAGAGAGGGGCGGGGTCAGCCCCAGCATTTT
14,-,-,TRBJ2-2,TRBV5-1,CASSYIRNTGELFF,TGCGCCAGCAGCTATATACGGAACACCGGGGAGCTGTTTTTT
13,-,many,TRBJ2-7,TRBV30,CAWRPTGNYEQYF,TGTGCCTGGAGGCCTACAGGGAACTACGAGCAGTACTTC
13,TRBD1,many,TRBJ2-7,TRBV9,CASSRTGMDEQYF,TGTGCCAGCTCTAGGACAGGGATGGACGAGCAGTACTTC